This T cell receptor beta chain was identified in a study of response to subunit inactivated influenza vaccine. TCRdb passed the RT-PCR reads through MiXCR, listing each CDR3 protein once. The data hold about 540,000 distinct CDR3 sequences, with around a quarter observed a single time. Study-level results: There was a suggestion from the authors that each seasonal influenza vaccination recruits few new T cells.

The CDR3 totals 15 residues. A word on this clonotype: As yet, its antigen is unknown.

The data were also submitted as part of a second study, on T cells expressing NK-cell markers. That investigation notes: Researchers built TCR beta cDNA using 5'RACE template switching with UMIs. Roughly 1.0-8% of CD8+ T cells in six or seven donors belonged to dominant NKG2C+ clonotypes. The CD3+CD56-NKG2C+ fraction of a few donors was also led by these clonotypes.

Sequenced here: CD4+ T cells sorted from PBMCs, sampled 12 days after vaccination. The rearrangement links TRBV21-1 to TRBJ1-1; TRBD1 is the table's D call, not checked against the DNA. TRBV21-1 constitutes a pseudogene. The receptor comes from a man aged 50 or older who received an inactivated influenza vaccine. The CDR3 DNA is TGTGCCAGCAGCAAAGACGATGGGGCGGTCCCTGGGGCTTTCTTT. As protein: CASSKDDGAVPGAFF.